What follows are 18 T cell receptor beta chains derived from one specimen sequenced in a study of T cell responses to AZD1222 COVID-19 vaccine. Sequencing was performed with immunoSEQ multiplex PCR; in TCRdb, only in-frame clones are kept and a portion is missing. The data hold over 150,000 clones, with 88% observed a single time. Specimen: peripheral blood, collected 28 days after the second AZD1222 dose. These receptors came from an adult who received the AZD1222 COVID-19 vaccine.

CDR3 in DNA: TGTGCCAGCAGCTTATCGGGGAGCGGCTACACCTTC. This codes for CASSLSGSGYTF. The chain joins TRBV11-2 to TRBJ1-2, with D unresolved. The germline V gene encodes CDR1 SGHAT and CDR2 FQNNGV. This CDR3 is built from 12 residues. The germline V and J ends were trimmed by 2 bases and 8 bases, with 9 bases remaining between them.

The V call is TRBV5-1, the J call TRBJ1-4, with D tentatively TRBD1 (5 bases). Trimming shortened V by 1 base and J by 6 bases, and 10 bases separated the two germline ends. This CDR3 comprises 14 residues. Germline V lookup: CDR1 SGHRS, CDR2 YFSETQ. Written as DNA, the CDR3 is TGCGCCAGCAGCTTGAGGGGTCTGGATGAAAAACTGTTTTTT. Translated: CASSLRGLDEKLFF.

The V and J genes are TRBV18 and TRBJ2-3; D possibly matches TRBD1 or TRBD2 (6 bases each). The CDR3 sequence is 16 residues long. Trimming removed 2 bases from V and 2 bases from J, with 14 bases in between. From germline, CDR1 is KGHSH and CDR2 LQKENI. CDR3 in DNA: TGTGCCAGCTCACCAGGGGGCGGGGCAACCACAGATACGCAGTATTTT. Encoded protein: CASSPGGGATTDTQYF.

This chain joins TRBV27 and TRBJ1-4, with D unclear. The CDR3 sequence is 14 residues long. Trimming shortened V by 4 bases and J by 0 bases, and 6 bases separated the two germline ends. Germline V gene lookup returns CDR1 MNHEY and CDR2 SMNVEV (reference sequence). CDR3 bases: TGTGCCAGCAGTTACACACCAACTAATGAAAAACTGTTTTTT. Translation: CASSYTPTNEKLFF. Looking up the rest from reference TRBV27 and TRBJ1-4 gives the full variable domain: EAQVTQNPRYLITVTGKKLTVTCSQNMNHEYMSWYRQDPGLGLRQIYYSMNVEVTDKGDVPEGYKVSRKEKRNFPLILESPSPNQTSLYFCASSYTPTNEKLFFGSGTQLSVL.

CDR3: CASSLGSGNLNSPLHF. The CDR3 DNA is TGTGCCAGCAGCTTAGGGAGCGGCAACCTTAATTCACCCCTCCACTTT. The chain combines TRBV7-9 with TRBJ1-6; D gene ambiguous. Germline V gives CDR1 SEHNR, CDR2 FQNEAQ (reference sequence). The CDR3 is 16 residues long. The V gene lost 1 base and the J gene lost 6 bases, with 13 bases spanning the gap.

The V gene is TRBV6-4, the J gene TRBJ1-5, with a possible D match to TRBD1 (5 bases). The germline V gene encodes CDR1 MRHNA and CDR2 SNTAGT. The germline V and J ends were trimmed by 7 bases and 4 bases, with 17 bases remaining between them. The CDR3 is made up of 15 amino acids. CDR3 nucleotides: TGTGCCAGCAACCCTGACCTACAGGAGAATCAGCCCCAGCATTTT. Its protein product is CASNPDLQENQPQHF.

The genes are TRBV5-1 and TRBJ1-3; the D gene is possibly TRBD1 (5 bases). Trimming took 4 bases from V and 2 from J, leaving 10 bases between them. The CDR3 consists of 14 residues. In germline, CDR1 is SGHRS, CDR2 YFSETQ. CDR3 DNA sequence: TGCGCCAGCAGCCCGGGGACGGCTGGAAACACCATATATTTT. The encoded protein is CASSPGTAGNTIYF.

This clone was counted once. The chain recombines TRBV18 with TRBJ1-2; D not certain. V lost 6 bases and J 6 bases, leaving 20 bases between the germline ends. CDR1 is KGHSH and CDR2 is LQKENI in the germline V gene. The CDR3 loop spans 15 amino acids. CDR3 sequence reads: CASSPLVEGIDGYTF. The CDR3 DNA follows: TGTGCCAGCTCCCCCTTGGTTGAGGGAATCGATGGCTACACCTTC.

This chain joins TRBV5-1 and TRBJ1-5, with D perhaps matching TRBD1 (5 bases). V was clipped by 4 bases and J by 7 bases, with 15 bases between them. In germline, CDR1 is SGHRS, CDR2 YFSETQ. This CDR3 region has 14 residues. CDR3 sequence (DNA): TGCGCCAGCAGCCCCTTGGGGGGGGACCAGCCCCAGCATTTT. Its translation: CASSPLGGDQPQHF.

CDR3 residues: CASSQGGNADTQYF. CDR3 in DNA: TGCGCCAGCAGCCAAGGTGGGAATGCAGATACGCAGTATTTT. The chain carries TRBV4-1 and TRBJ2-3; D is ambiguous. CDR1 and CDR2 (germline): MGHRA, YSYEKL. The CDR3 is made up of 14 amino acids. The V end was cut by 1 base, the J end by 4 bases, with 9 bases between.

The CDR3 DNA reads TGTGCCAGCAGTTACATAGGGGGCCCCTCCTACGAGCAGTACTTC. Its translation is CASSYIGGPSYEQYF. V usage is TRBV6-5 and J usage is TRBJ2-7; TRBD1 agrees at 7 bases. J lost 0 bases, V lost 2 bases, and 4 bases had no gene match. Germline V gene data show CDR1 as MNHEY and CDR2 as SVGAGI. CDR3 length: 15 amino acids.

The rearrangement uses TRBV18 and TRBJ2-1, with a possible D match to TRBD1 (5 bases). Trimming removed 3 bases from V and 0 bases from J, with 9 bases in between. The CDR3 runs to 15 residues. Germline loops: CDR1 KGHSH, CDR2 LQKENI. The CDR3 coding sequence is TGTGCCAGCTCACCCCGGACAAGCTCCTACAATGAGCAGTTCTTC. It specifies CASSPRTSSYNEQFF. Together with reference TRBV18 and TRBJ2-1, the CDR3 gives the full variable domain: NAGVMQNPRHLVRRRGQEARLRCSPMKGHSHVYWYRQLPEEGLKFMVYLQKENIIDESGMPKERFSAEFPKEGPSILRIQQVVRGDSAAYFCASSPRTSSYNEQFFGPGTRLTVL.

The V and J genes are TRBV19 and TRBJ1-6, with D possibly matching TRBD1 (6 bases). There are 15 residues in the CDR3. V shed 7 bases and J shed 6 bases, with 16 bases lying between them. Germline loops: CDR1 LNHDA, CDR2 SQIVND (reference sequence). The CDR3 region has the DNA TGTGCCAGTACCACCGGGACACCTCCTAATTCACCCCTCCACTTT. Amino acid sequence: CASTTGTPPNSPLHF.

The CDR3, as DNA: TGTGCCAGCAGCCGACAGACAGGGCTTTATGGCTACACCTTC. It specifies CASSRQTGLYGYTF. This chain uses TRBV14 with TRBJ1-2; 7 nucleotides match TRBD1. The CDR3 spans 14 residues. The V and J ends lost 4 bases and 5 bases, in that order; junction bases with no gene match: 7. Germline CDR1 and CDR2: SGHDN and FVKESK.

The chain combines TRBV5-1 with TRBJ1-1, with D unresolved. Trimming took 0 bases from V and 0 from J, leaving 6 bases between them. The CDR3 has 14 residues. Germline V CDR1 and CDR2: SGHRS, YFSETQ. Here the CDR3 DNA reads TGCGCCAGCAGCTTGGCTGCCATGAACACTGAAGCTTTCTTT. Its translation is CASSLAAMNTEAFF.

This sequence joins TRBV27 and TRBJ2-2; no firm D call. V was pared by 2 bases and J by 5 bases, with 3 bases between. The length of the CDR3 is 12 residues. CDR1 MNHEY and CDR2 SMNVEV come from the germline V gene (reference sequence). For the CDR3, the DNA is TGTGCCAGCAGTTTACAAACCGGGGAGCTGTTTTTT. Amino acid sequence: CASSLQTGELFF.

The chain recombines TRBV27 with TRBJ2-7; D call uncertain. There are 15 residues in the CDR3. Germline V CDR1 and CDR2: MNHEY, SMNVEV (reference sequence). V shed 4 bases and J shed 3 bases, with 16 bases lying between them. This CDR3 reads CASSSPDGPYYEQYF. For the CDR3, the DNA is TGTGCCAGCAGTTCTCCCGACGGACCCTACTACGAGCAGTACTTC.

The chain joins TRBV6-4 to TRBJ1-2; 8 bases fit TRBD1. The CDR3 runs to 15 residues. J was trimmed by 0 bases and V by 5 bases; bases with no gene match: 5. Germline CDR1 and CDR2: MRHNA and SNTAGT. CDR3 nucleotides: TGTGCCAGCAGTCATGACAGGGGAGCTAACTATGGCTACACCTTC. Translation gives CASSHDRGANYGYTF.